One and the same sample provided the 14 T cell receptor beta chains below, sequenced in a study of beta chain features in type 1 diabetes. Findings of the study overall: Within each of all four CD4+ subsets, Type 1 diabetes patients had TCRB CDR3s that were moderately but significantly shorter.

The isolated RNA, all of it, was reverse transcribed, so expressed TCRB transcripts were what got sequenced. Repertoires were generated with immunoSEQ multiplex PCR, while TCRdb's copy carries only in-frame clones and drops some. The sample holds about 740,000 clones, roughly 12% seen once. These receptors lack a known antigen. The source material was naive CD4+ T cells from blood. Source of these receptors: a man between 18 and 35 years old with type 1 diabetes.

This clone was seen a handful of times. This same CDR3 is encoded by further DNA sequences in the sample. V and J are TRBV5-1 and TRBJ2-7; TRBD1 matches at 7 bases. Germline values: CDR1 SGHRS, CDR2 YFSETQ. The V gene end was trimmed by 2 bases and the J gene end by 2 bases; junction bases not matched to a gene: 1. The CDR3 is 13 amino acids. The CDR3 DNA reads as TGCGCCAGCAGCTTTGGGACAGCCTACGAGCAGTACTTC. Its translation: CASSFGTAYEQYF.

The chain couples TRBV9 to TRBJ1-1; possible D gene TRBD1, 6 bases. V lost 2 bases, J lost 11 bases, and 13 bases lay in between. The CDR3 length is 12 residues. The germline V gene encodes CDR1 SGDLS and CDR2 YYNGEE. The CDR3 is CASSVGEGVAFF. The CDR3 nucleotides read TGTGCCAGCAGCGTCGGGGAGGGGGTGGCTTTCTTT. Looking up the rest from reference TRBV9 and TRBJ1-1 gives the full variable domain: DSGVTQTPKHLITATGQRVTLRCSPRSGDLSVYWYQQSLDQGLQFLIQYYNGEERAKGNILERFSAQQFPDLHSELNLSSLELGDSALYFCASSVGEGVAFFGQGTRLTVV.

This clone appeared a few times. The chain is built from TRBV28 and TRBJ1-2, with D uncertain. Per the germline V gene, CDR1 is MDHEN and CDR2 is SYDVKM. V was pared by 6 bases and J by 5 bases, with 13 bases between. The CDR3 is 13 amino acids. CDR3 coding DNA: TGTGCCAGCAGCCTAGGTCGAGAGTATGGCTACACCTTC. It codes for CASSLGREYGYTF.

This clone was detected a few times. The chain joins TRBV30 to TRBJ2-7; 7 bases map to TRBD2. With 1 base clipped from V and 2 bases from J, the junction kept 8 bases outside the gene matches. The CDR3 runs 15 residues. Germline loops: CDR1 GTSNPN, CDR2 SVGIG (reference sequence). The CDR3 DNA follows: TGTGCCTGGAGTGACCCCTGGGGGGGGGCCTACGAGCAGTACTTC. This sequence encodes CAWSDPWGGAYEQYF.

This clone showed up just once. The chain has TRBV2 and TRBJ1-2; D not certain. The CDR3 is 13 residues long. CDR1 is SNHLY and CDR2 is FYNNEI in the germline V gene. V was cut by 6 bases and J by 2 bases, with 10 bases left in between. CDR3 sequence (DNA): TGTGCCAGCAGGTATGAGGAAAACTATGGCTACACCTTC. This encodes CASRYEENYGYTF.

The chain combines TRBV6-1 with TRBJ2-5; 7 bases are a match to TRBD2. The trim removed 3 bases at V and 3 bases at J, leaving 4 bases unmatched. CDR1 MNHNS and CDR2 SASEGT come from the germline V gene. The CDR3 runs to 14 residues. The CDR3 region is CASSEASGEETQYF. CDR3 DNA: TGTGCCAGCAGTGAGGCGAGCGGGGAAGAGACCCAGTACTTC.

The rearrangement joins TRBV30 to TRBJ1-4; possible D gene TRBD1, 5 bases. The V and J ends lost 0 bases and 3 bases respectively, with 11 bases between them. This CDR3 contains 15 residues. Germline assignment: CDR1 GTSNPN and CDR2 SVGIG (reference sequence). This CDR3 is CAWSVGAQPNEKLFF. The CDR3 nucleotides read TGTGCCTGGAGTGTAGGGGCCCAACCTAATGAAAAACTGTTTTTT.

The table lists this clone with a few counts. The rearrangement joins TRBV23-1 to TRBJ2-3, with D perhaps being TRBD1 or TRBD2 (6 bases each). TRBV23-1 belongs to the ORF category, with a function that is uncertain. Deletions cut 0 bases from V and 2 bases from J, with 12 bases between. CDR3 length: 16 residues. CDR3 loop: CASSQSGGQHTDTQYF. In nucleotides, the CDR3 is TGCGCCAGCAGTCAATCTGGGGGGCAGCACACAGATACGCAGTATTTT.

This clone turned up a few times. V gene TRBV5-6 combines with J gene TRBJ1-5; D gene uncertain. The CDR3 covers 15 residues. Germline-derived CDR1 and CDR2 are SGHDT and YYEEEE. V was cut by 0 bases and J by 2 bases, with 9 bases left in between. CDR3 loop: CASSLGPAGNQPQHF. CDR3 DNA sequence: TGTGCCAGCAGCTTGGGGCCGGCGGGCAATCAGCCCCAGCATTTT.

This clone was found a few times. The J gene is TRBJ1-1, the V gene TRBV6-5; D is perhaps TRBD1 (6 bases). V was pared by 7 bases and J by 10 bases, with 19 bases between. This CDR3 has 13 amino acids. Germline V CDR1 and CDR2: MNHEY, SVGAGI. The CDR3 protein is CASTQWGGAAAFF. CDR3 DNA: TGTGCCAGCACCCAGTGGGGGGGCGCGGCAGCTTTCTTT.

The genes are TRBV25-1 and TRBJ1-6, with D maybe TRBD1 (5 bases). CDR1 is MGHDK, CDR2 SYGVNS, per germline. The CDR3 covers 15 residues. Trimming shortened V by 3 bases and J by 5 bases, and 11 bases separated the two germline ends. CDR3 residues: CASSDKGRNNSPLHF. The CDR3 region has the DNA TGTGCCAGCAGTGATAAGGGGAGGAATAATTCACCCCTCCACTTT.

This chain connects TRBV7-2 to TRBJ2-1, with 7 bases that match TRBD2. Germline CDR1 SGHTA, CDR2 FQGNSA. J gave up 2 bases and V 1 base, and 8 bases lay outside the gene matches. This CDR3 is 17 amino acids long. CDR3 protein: CASSLVAGPPTYNEQFF. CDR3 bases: TGTGCCAGCAGCTTAGTAGCGGGCCCTCCTACCTACAATGAGCAGTTCTTC.

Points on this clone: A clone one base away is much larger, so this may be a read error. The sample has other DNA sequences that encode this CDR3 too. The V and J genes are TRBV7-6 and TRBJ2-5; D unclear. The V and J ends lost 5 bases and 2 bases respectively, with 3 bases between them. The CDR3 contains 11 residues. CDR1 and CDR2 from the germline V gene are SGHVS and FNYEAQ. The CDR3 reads CASSEQETQYF. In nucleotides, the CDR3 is TGTGCCAGCAGCGAGCAAGAGACCCAGTACTTC.

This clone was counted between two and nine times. This CDR3 is CASRRDTDTQYF. DNA of the CDR3: TGTGCCAGCAGGCGGGACACAGATACGCAGTATTTT. This sequence joins TRBV5-4 and TRBJ2-3, with D possibly TRBD2 on 6 matching bases. Deletions cut 5 bases from V and 2 bases from J, with 6 bases between. CDR1 and CDR2 from the germline V gene are SGHNT and YYREEE (reference sequence). This CDR3 has 12 amino acids. Combining the CDR3 with reference TRBV5-4 and TRBJ2-3 gives the whole variable domain ETGVTQSPTHLIKTRGQQVTLRCSSQSGHNTVSWYQQALGQGPQFIFQYYREEENGRGNFPPRFSGLQFPNYSSELNVNALELDDSALYLCASRRDTDTQYFGPGTRLTVL.